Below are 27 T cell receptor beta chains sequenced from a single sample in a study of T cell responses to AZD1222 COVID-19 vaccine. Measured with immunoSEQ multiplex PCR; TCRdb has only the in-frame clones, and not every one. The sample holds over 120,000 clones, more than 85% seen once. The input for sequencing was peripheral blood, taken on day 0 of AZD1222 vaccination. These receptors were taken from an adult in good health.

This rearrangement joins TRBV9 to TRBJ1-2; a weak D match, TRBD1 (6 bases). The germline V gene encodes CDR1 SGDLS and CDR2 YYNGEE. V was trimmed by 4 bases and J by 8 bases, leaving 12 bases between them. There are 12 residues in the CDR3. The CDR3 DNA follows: TGTGCCAGCAGCTTATCAGGGGAGGGCTACACCTTC. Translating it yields CASSLSGEGYTF.

The DNA of the CDR3 is TGCGCCAGCAGTGACAGGGTGAACACTGAAGCTTTCTTT. Translating gives CASSDRVNTEAFF. The rearrangement links TRBV10-2 to TRBJ1-1; D may be TRBD1 (5 bases). Germline V gene lookup returns CDR1 WSHSY and CDR2 SAAADI. There are 13 residues in the CDR3. V was shortened by 3 bases and J by 0 bases, with 5 bases between the two germline ends.

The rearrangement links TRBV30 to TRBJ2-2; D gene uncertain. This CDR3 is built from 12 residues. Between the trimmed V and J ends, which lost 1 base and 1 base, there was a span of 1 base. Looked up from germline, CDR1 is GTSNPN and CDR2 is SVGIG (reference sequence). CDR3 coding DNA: TGTGCCTGGAGTGAGAACACCGGGGAGCTGTTTTTT. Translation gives CAWSENTGELFF.

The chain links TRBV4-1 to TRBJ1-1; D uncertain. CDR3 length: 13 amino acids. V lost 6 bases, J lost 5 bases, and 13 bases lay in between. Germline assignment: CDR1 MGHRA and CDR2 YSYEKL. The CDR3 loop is CASRRTGETEAFF. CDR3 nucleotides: TGCGCCAGCAGGAGGACGGGAGAGACTGAAGCTTTCTTT.

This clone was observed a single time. The CDR3 DNA reads TGCAGCGTTGTAAGTTCCGGGGGGGTCGCCTACGAGCAGTACTTC. Translating gives CSVVSSGGVAYEQYF. The chain is built from TRBV29-1 and TRBJ2-7; 8 bases align to TRBD2. Trimming cost V 4 bases and J 2 bases; bases outside gene matches: 10. The CDR3 consists of 15 residues. Germline V CDR1 and CDR2: SQVTM, ANQGSEA.

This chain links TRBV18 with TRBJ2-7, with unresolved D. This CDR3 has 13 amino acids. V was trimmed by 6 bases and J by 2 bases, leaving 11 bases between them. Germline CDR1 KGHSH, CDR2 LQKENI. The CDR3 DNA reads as TGTGCCAGCTCCCCCGGGCTTCCCTACGAGCAGTACTTC. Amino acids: CASSPGLPYEQYF.

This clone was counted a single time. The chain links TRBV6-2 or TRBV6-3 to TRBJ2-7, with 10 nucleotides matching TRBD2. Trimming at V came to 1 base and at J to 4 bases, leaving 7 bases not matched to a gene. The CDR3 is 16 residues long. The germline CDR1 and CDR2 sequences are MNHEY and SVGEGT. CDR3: CASSYLNPTSGYEQYF. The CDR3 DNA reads TGTGCCAGCAGTTACTTAAATCCGACTAGCGGGTACGAGCAGTACTTC.

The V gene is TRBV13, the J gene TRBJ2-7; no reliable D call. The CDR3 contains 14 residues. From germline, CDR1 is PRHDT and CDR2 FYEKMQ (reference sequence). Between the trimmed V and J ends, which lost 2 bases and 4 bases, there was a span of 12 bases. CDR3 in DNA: TGTGCCAGCAGCTTAAGTCGGCTCACGTACGAGCAGTACTTC. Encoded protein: CASSLSRLTYEQYF.

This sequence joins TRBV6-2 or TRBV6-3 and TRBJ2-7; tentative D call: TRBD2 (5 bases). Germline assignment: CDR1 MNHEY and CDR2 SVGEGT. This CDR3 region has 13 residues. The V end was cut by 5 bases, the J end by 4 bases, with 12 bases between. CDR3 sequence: CASSIPRGYEQYF. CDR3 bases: TGTGCCAGCAGTATCCCTCGGGGTTACGAGCAGTACTTC.

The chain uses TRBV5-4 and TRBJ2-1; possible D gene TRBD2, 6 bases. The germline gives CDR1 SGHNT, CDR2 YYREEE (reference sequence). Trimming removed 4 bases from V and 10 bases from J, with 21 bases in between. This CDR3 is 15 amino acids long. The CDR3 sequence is CASSPRGGIRSEQFF. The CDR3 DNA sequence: TGTGCCAGCAGCCCTAGGGGCGGGATCCGTTCAGAGCAGTTCTTC.

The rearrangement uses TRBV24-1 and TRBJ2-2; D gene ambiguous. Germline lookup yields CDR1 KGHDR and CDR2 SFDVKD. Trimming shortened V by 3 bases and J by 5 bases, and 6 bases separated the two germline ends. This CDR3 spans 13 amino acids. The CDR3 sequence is CATSDPQTGELFF. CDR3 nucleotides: TGTGCCACCAGTGATCCCCAGACCGGGGAGCTGTTTTTT.

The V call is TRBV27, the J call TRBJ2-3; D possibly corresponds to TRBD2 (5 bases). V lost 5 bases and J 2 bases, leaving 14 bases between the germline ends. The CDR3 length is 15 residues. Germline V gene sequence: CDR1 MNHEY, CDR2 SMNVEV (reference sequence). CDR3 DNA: TGTGCCAGCAGTCTAGGAGCGGACCTCACAGATACGCAGTATTTT. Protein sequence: CASSLGADLTDTQYF.

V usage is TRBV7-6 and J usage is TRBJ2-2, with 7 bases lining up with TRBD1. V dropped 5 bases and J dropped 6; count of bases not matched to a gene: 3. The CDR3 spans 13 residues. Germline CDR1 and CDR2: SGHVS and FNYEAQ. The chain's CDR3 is CASSLQGAGELFF. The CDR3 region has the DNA TGTGCCAGCAGCCTTCAGGGGGCCGGGGAGCTGTTTTTT.

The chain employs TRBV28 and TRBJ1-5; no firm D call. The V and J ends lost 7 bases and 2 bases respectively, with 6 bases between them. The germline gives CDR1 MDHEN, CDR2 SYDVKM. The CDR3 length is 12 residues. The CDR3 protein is CASTQGNQPQHF. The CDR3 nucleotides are TGTGCCAGCACCCAAGGCAATCAGCCCCAGCATTTT. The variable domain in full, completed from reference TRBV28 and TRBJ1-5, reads DVKVTQSSRYLVKRTGEKVFLECVQDMDHENMFWYRQDPGLGLRLIYFSYDVKMKEKGDIPEGYSVSREKKERFSLILESASTNQTSMYLCASTQGNQPQHFGDGTRLSIL.

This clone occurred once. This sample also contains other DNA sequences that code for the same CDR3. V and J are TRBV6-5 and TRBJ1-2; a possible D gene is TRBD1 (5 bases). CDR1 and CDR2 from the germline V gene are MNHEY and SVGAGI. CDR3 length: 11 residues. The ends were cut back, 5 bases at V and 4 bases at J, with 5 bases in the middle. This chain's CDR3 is CASSQGYGYTF. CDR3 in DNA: TGTGCCAGCAGTCAGGGCTATGGCTACACCTTC.

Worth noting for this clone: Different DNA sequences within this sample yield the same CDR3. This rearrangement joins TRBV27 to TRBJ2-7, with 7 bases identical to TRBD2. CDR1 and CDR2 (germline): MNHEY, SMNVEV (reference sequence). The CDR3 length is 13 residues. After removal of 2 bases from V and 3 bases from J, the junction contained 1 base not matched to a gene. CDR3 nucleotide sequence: TGTGCCAGCAGTTTAGGCGGGAGCTACGAGCAGTACTTC. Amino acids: CASSLGGSYEQYF.

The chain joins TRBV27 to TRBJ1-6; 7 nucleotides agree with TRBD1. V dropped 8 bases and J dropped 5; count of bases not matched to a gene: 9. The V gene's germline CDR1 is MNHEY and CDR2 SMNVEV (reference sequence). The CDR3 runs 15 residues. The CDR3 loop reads CASGLLGQNNSPLHF. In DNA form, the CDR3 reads TGTGCCAGCGGTCTATTGGGACAGAATAATTCACCCCTCCACTTT.

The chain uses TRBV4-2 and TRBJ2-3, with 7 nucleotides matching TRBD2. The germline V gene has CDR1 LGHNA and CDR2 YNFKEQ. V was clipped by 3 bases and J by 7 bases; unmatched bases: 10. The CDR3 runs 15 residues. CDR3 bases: TGTGCCAGCAGCCAGGGGAGGGCTAGCGTGAATACGCAGTATTTT. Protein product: CASSQGRASVNTQYF.

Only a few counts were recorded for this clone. CDR3 nucleotide sequence: TGTGCCAGCAGTTTATATGGGGCGCGGGGCGGCTACACCTTC. Its translation is CASSLYGARGGYTF. The rearrangement joins TRBV27 to TRBJ1-2; D is perhaps TRBD1 (5 bases). The CDR3 totals 14 residues. The germline V and J ends were trimmed by 1 base and 8 bases, with 14 bases remaining between them. The V gene's germline CDR1 is MNHEY and CDR2 SMNVEV (reference sequence).

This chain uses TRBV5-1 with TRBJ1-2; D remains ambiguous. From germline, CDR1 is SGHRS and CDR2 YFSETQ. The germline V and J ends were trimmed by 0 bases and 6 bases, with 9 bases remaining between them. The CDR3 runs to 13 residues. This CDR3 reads CASSLGSRDGYTF. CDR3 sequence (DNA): TGCGCCAGCAGCTTGGGGTCGCGCGATGGCTACACCTTC.

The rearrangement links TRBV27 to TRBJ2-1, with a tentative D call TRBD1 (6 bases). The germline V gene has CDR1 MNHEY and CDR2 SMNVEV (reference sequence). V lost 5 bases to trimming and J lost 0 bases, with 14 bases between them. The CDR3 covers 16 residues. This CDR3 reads CASSTIRGGSYNEQFF. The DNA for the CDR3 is TGTGCCAGCAGTACAATCAGGGGTGGCTCCTACAATGAGCAGTTCTTC.

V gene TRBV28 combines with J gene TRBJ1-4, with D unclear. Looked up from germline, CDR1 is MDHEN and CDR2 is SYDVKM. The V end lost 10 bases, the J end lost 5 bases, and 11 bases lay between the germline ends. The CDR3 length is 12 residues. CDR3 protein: CATMGNNEKLFF. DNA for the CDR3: TGTGCCACCATGGGGAACAATGAAAAACTGTTTTTT.

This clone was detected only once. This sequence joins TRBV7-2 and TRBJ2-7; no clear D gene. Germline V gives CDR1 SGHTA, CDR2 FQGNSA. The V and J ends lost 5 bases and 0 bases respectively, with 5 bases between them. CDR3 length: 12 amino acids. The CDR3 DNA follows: TGTGCCAGCAGCCCGAGCTCCTACGAGCAGTACTTC. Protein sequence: CASSPSSYEQYF.

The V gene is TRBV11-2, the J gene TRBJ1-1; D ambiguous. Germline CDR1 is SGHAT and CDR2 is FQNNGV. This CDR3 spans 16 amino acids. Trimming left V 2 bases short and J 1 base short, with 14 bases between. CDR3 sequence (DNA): TGTGCCAGCAGCTTAAGGTACACTGTTGCGAACACTGAAGCTTTCTTT. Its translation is CASSLRYTVANTEAFF.

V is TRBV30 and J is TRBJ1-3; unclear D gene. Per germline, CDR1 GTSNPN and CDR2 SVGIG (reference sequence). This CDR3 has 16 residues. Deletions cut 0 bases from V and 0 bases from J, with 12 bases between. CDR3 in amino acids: CAWSVKGFYSGNTIYF. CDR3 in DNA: TGTGCCTGGAGTGTCAAGGGATTTTACTCTGGAAACACCATATATTTT.

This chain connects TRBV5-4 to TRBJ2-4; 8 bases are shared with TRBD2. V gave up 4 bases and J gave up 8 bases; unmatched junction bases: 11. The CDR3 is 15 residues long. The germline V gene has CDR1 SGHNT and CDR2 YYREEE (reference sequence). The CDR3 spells CASSPGGYPNDIQYF. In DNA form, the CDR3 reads TGTGCCAGCAGCCCGGGGGGGTACCCGAATGACATTCAGTACTTC.

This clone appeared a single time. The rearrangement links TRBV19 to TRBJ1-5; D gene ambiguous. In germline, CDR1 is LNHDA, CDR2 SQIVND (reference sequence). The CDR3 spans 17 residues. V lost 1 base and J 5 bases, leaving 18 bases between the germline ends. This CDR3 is CASSIVSGNRKDQPQHF. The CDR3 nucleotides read TGTGCCAGTAGTATAGTGTCGGGCAATAGGAAGGATCAGCCCCAGCATTTT. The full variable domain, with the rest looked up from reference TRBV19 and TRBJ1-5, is DGGITQSPKYLFRKEGQNVTLSCEQNLNHDAMYWYRQDPGQGLRLIYYSQIVNDFQKGDIAEGYSVSREKKESFPLTVTSAQKNPTAFYLCASSIVSGNRKDQPQHFGDGTRLSIL.